The 21 T cell receptor beta chains in this list originate from one sample, sequenced in a study of CD8+CD57+ T cells in acquired aplastic anemia. Genomic DNA templated the TCR beta VDJ and CDR3 profiling. TCRdb re-called the reads through MiXCR, storing one row per CDR3 protein. The table shows some 410,000 distinct CDR3 sequences, with approximately 70% occurring only once. Sequenced: sorted CD4+, CD8+, or CD8+CD57+ T cells (not recorded which) from PBMCs. These receptors all come from a human donor in good health, serving as a control.

This clonotype has just a few counts. A much more abundant neighbour one base away suggests this may be a read error. The rearrangement uses TRBV12-3 or TRBV12-4 and TRBJ2-1; TRBD2 is a possible D gene (5 bases). This CDR3 has 13 residues. Written as DNA, the CDR3 is TGTGCCAGCGGTTTCCAGGTCGGGGATGAGCAGTTCTTC. It codes for CASGFQVGDEQFF.

V gene TRBV7-9 combines with J gene TRBJ2-7, with TRBD1 matching 7 bases. Germline CDR1 SEHNR, CDR2 FQNEAQ (reference sequence). Trimming at V came to 5 bases and at J to 7 bases, leaving 11 bases not matched to a gene. The CDR3 contains 14 residues. The CDR3 DNA follows: TGTGCCAGCAGCAGCAGGCACAGGGGAACGGAGCAGTACTTC. Amino acids: CASSSRHRGTEQYF.

The J gene is TRBJ1-2, the V gene TRBV6-1; 7 nucleotides line up with TRBD1. Germline trimming cut 8 bases from V and 5 bases from J; bases unmatched to any gene: 5. Germline V gives CDR1 MNHNS, CDR2 SASEGT. The CDR3 totals 12 residues. Here the CDR3 reads CASRGDRYGYTF. CDR3 sequence (DNA): TGTGCCAGCCGCGGGGACAGATATGGCTACACCTTC.

With respect to this clonotype: The DNA is omitted, as the CDR3 cannot be located on it reliably, and the CDR3 follows TCRdb's listing. V usage is TRBV9 and J usage is TRBJ1-6. The CDR3 adds up to 14 amino acids, both ends counted. Germline assignment: CDR1 SGDLS and CDR2 YYNGEE. The CDR3 is CASSTYLCSVHFHF.

The rearrangement links TRBV20-1 to TRBJ2-5; D is perhaps TRBD2 (6 bases). V was pared by 5 bases and J by 9 bases, with 19 bases between. CDR3 length: 13 residues. Germline CDR1 and CDR2: DFQATT and SNEGSKA (reference sequence). The CDR3 spells CSAGDCRQDAQYF. The CDR3 DNA sequence: TGCAGTGCTGGGGACTGCCGGCAGGACGCCCAGTACTTC.

This clonotype was seen ten or more times. The chain has TRBV11-1 and TRBJ2-2; 8 bases agree with TRBD1. Unmatched junction bases numbered 3, after V lost 5 bases and J lost 1 base. This CDR3 has 15 amino acids. Germline CDR1 reads SGHAT; CDR2 reads FQDESV (reference sequence). The CDR3 spells CASSVTGGNTGELFF. As DNA, the CDR3 is TGTGCCAGCAGCGTAACAGGGGGGAACACCGGGGAGCTGTTTTTT.

This clonotype was seen just once. The chain recombines TRBV3-1 with TRBJ2-3; D unresolved. CDR3 length: 13 residues. The V gene lost 1 base and the J gene lost 6 bases, with 8 bases spanning the gap. The V gene's germline CDR1 is LGHDT and CDR2 YNNKEL (reference sequence). DNA for the CDR3: TGTGCCAGCAGCCAAGGGGCCGGGGATACGCAGTATTTT. Its protein is CASSQGAGDTQYF.

The V gene is TRBV20-1, the J gene TRBJ2-1; 8 bases are shared with TRBD1. Germline V gives CDR1 DFQATT, CDR2 SNEGSKA (reference sequence). Trimming took 1 base from V and 5 from J; bases not matched to a gene: 7. The CDR3 covers 15 residues. The CDR3 DNA reads as TGCAGTGCTAGAGGCCAGGGGGCGCTTAACAATGAGCAGTTCTTC. Its protein product is CSARGQGALNNEQFF.

This rearrangement joins TRBV20-1 to TRBJ2-5; tentative D call: TRBD2 (7 bases). Trimming removed 3 bases at V and 4 bases at J, with 9 bases between. The CDR3 covers 12 residues. The germline gives CDR1 DFQATT, CDR2 SNEGSKA (reference sequence). Here the CDR3 reads CSARRGGETQYF. DNA for the CDR3: TGCAGTGCTAGGAGGGGGGGAGAGACCCAGTACTTC.

This clonotype has a count of ten or more. The J gene is TRBJ1-1, the V gene TRBV11-3; TRBD1 aligns across 8 bases. The CDR3 covers 15 residues. The ends lost 5 bases at V and 1 base at J; junction bases unmatched: 6. Germline V gene data show CDR1 as SGHNT and CDR2 as YENEEA. The CDR3 DNA is TGTGCCAGCAGCCCAGGGGGCGCGGGGAACACTGAAGCTTTCTTT. This codes for CASSPGGAGNTEAFF.

The sample holds many counts of this clonotype. The chain is built from TRBV7-2 and TRBJ1-6; TRBD1 is a possible D gene (5 bases). The CDR3 is 12 residues long. Trimming pared 4 bases from V and 10 bases from J, leaving 8 bases between. The germline V gene has CDR1 SGHTA and CDR2 FQGNSA. This CDR3 reads CASSSRVSPLHF. In nucleotides, the CDR3 is TGTGCCAGCAGCTCCAGGGTCTCACCCCTCCACTTT.

Remarks on this clonotype: One junction end disagrees with the germline gene, perhaps due to a read error. CDR3 in DNA: TGTGCCTTCCAGGCCGTTGGCACTGAAGCATTCTTT. Amino acid sequence: CAFQAVGTEAFF. The gene calls are TRBV2 and TRBJ1-1; D is uncertain. The CDR3 extends over 12 amino acids. Per germline, CDR1 SNHLY and CDR2 FYNNEI.

This clonotype was seen a single time. The conserved final phenylalanine or tryptophan is absent from the CDR3, which likely points to a read error. The rearrangement links TRBV5-1 to TRBJ1-1, with 8 nucleotides matching TRBD1. Germline assignment: CDR1 SGHRS and CDR2 YFSETQ. The CDR3 extends over 16 amino acids. The V gene end was trimmed by 3 bases and the J gene end by 1 base; junction bases not matched to a gene: 8. The CDR3 DNA is TGCGCCAGCAGCTACCCGGACAGGGCGGGGAACACTGAAGCTTTCCTT. It yields the protein CASSYPDRAGNTEAFL.

The J gene is TRBJ2-7, the V gene TRBV7-3; the match to TRBD2 covers 8 bases. Germline V CDR1 and CDR2: SGHTA, FQGTGA. V shed 5 bases and J 9 bases; nucleotides not matched to a gene: 12. The CDR3 runs to 14 residues. The chain's CDR3 is CASSVSGLGYRQYF. The CDR3 coding sequence is TGTGCCAGCAGCGTGTCGGGACTAGGCTACAGGCAGTACTTC. The entire variable domain, with the rest obtained from reference TRBV7-3 and TRBJ2-7, is as follows: GAGVSQTPSNKVTEKGKYVELRCDPISGHTALYWYRQSLGQGPEFLIYFQGTGAADDSGLPNDRFFAVRPEGSVSTLKIQRTERGDSAVYLCASSVSGLGYRQYFGPGTRLTVT.

The chain has TRBV5-5 and TRBJ2-2; 11 bases align to TRBD2. V was clipped by 4 bases and J by 6 bases; unmatched bases: 5. CDR1 is SGHKS, CDR2 YYEKEE, per germline (reference sequence). This CDR3 has 15 residues. The chain's CDR3 is CASSVGTSGSGELFF. In DNA, the CDR3 is TGTGCCAGCAGCGTAGGGACTAGCGGCTCCGGGGAGCTGTTTTTT.

This clonotype was counted only a few times. Germline is not matched at one junction end, which may reflect a read error. The V gene is TRBV7-2, the J gene TRBJ1-2; the D gene is possibly TRBD1 (6 bases). The CDR3 totals 13 residues. CDR1 is SGHTA and CDR2 is FQGNSA in the germline V gene. CDR3 in DNA: TGCGCCAGCAGCTTAGGGACAAACTATGGCTACATCTTC. It specifies CASSLGTNYGYIF.

The CDR3 DNA reads as TGTGCCAGCAGCTTACTAGGGAATAATACTGACCTCCACTTT. Amino acid sequence: CASSLLGNNTDLHF. V and J are TRBV2 and TRBJ1-6; no clear D. V gave up 6 bases and J gave up 15 bases, with 21 bases separating them. The CDR3 is made up of 14 amino acids. The germline V gene encodes CDR1 SNHLY and CDR2 FYNNEI.

On this clonotype itself: The conserved phenylalanine or tryptophan normally closing the CDR3 is absent here, so this likely arose from a read error. This CDR3 reads CASSGVGGASETQYI. The CDR3 nucleotides are TGTGCCAGCAGTGGTGTCGGGGGGGCCAGCGAGACCCAGTACATC. The chain carries TRBV2 and TRBJ2-5, with 8 positions matching TRBD2. Looked up from germline, CDR1 is SNHLY and CDR2 is FYNNEI. Trimming cost V 4 bases and J 5 bases; bases outside gene matches: 9. The CDR3 spans 15 residues.

In this sample, this clonotype turned up once. CDR3 DNA sequence: TGTGCCAGCAACCCTCCAAACGGTGGAAATGAGCAGTTCTTC. Protein sequence: CASNPPNGGNEQFF. This sequence joins TRBV9 and TRBJ2-1; D uncertain. The V end was cut by 6 bases, the J end by 7 bases, with 17 bases between. The CDR3 spans 14 residues. Germline loops: CDR1 SGDLS, CDR2 YYNGEE.

The V and J genes are TRBV2 and TRBJ2-7; 7 bases agree with TRBD1. V trimming: 2 bases; J trimming: 7 bases; junction bases outside the gene matches: 11. Per the germline V gene, CDR1 is SNHLY and CDR2 is FYNNEI. The CDR3 contains 15 residues. The CDR3 DNA is TGTGCCAGCAGTGAATTGGCAGGGGGAGTGGGGGAGCAGTACTTC. Encoded protein: CASSELAGGVGEQYF.

About this clonotype: As the CDR3 is not closed by the conserved phenylalanine or tryptophan, this likely results from a read error. The DNA is omitted, as the CDR3 cannot be located on it reliably, and the CDR3 follows TCRdb's listing. V usage is TRBV7-3 and J usage is TRBJ1-2; the table calls TRBD1, which could not be checked here. The CDR3 comprises 13 residues, both ends counted. The germline CDR1 and CDR2 sequences are SGHTA and FQGTGA. The CDR3 reads CASPLKSEAFFGQ.